This T cell receptor beta chain was profiled in a study of T cells in Graves' hyperthyroidism and ophthalmopathy. There are many counts of this clonotype. Amplification of TCR beta CDR3 regions was performed using RNA transcripts as template. The TCR CDR3 first-round RT-PCR relied on the HTBI primer set. TCRdb ran MiXCR on the multiplex PCR reads and lists one entry per CDR3 protein. Here the sample spans about 300,000 distinct CDR3 sequences, 16% being singletons. In germline, CDR1 is LGHDT, CDR2 YNNKEL (reference sequence). This CDR3 contains 17 residues. V shed 1 base and J 8 bases; nucleotides not matched to a gene: 8. Absent ophthalmopathy progression within 18 months defined stable Graves' hyperthyroidism.

The TCR originated in a man younger than 40 with Graves' hyperthyroidism. Material for sequencing was blood. The V call is TRBV3-1, the J call TRBJ1-6; 10 bases are shared with TRBD1. The CDR3 protein is CASSQGHRDRGYSPLHF. CDR3 DNA sequence: TGTGCCAGCAGCCAAGGCCACCGGGACAGGGGTTATTCACCCCTCCACTTT.